A selection of T cell receptor beta chains follows, all from one sample in a study of shared clonotypes between healthy human individuals. The data were produced by immunoSEQ multiplex PCR, yet TCRdb's version contains in-frame clones alone and is incomplete. Among approximately 1,000,000 clones, roughly 77% were seen once, and the ten largest hold 0.89%. The sequencing sample was made of memory CD4+ T cells from PBMCs. Receptors were obtained from a man younger than 35 in good health. Some clones in this sample may be carry-over from other donors' samples. The CDR3 runs from the conserved cysteine through the conserved F or W. D genes are given only for firm matches. Rows give clone size only sometimes, using once, few, many, or a class for an expanded clone.

CDR3 | DNA | V | D | size | J
CASSPDRSYGYTF | TGTGCCAGCAGCCCGGACAGAAGCTATGGCTACACCTTC | TRBV7-8 | NA | NA | TRBJ1-2
CASSSPTKSGEKLFF | TGTGCCAGCAGTTCCCCGACCAAGTCCGGTGAAAAACTGTTTTTT | TRBV6-6 | NA | few | TRBJ1-4
CASRPSGSDKRTQYF | TGTGCCAGCAGACCAAGCGGGAGCGATAAGAGAACCCAGTACTTC | TRBV6-5 | TRBD2 | NA | TRBJ2-5
CASSLGDGAGNEQFF | TGTGCCAGCAGCTTGGGCGATGGGGCCGGGAATGAGCAGTTCTTC | TRBV5-6 | NA | NA | TRBJ2-1
CASSPPGLADYEQYF | TGTGCCAGCTCACCACCGGGACTAGCGGACTACGAGCAGTACTTC | TRBV18 | TRBD2 | NA | TRBJ2-7
CASSLVTSSGTDTQYF | TGTGCCAGCAGCTTAGTAACTAGCTCAGGCACAGATACGCAGTATTTT | TRBV7-2 | NA | NA | TRBJ2-3
CSVEGPESVQHF | TGCAGCGTTGAAGGCCCGGAGTCGGTCCAGCATTTT | TRBV29-1 | NA | NA | TRBJ1-5
CASSTGTSGTGEQFF | TGCGCCAGCAGCACCGGGACTAGCGGGACCGGTGAGCAGTTCTTC | TRBV5-1 | TRBD2 | NA | TRBJ2-1
CASSIDRVIGANVLTF | TGTGCCAGCAGCATAGACAGGGTAATTGGGGCCAACGTCCTGACTTTC | TRBV5-4 | TRBD1 | NA | TRBJ2-6
CASRRGGALFF | TGTGCCAGCAGACGTGGCGGGGCCCTGTTTTTT | TRBV6-5 | NA | NA | TRBJ1-4
CASSEGSGRTYEQYF | TGTGCCAGCAGTGAGGGCAGCGGGCGTACCTACGAGCAGTACTTC | TRBV27 | NA | NA | TRBJ2-7
CASSLHTSGSPNEQFF | TGTGCCAGCAGCTTGCATACTAGCGGGAGCCCCAATGAGCAGTTCTTC | TRBV7-9 | TRBD2 | NA | TRBJ2-1
CASSLARTGSYNEQFF | TGTGCCAGCAGCTTAGCGCGGACAGGGTCCTACAATGAGCAGTTCTTC | TRBV7-2 | TRBD1 | NA | TRBJ2-1
CASSLVLAGGPTGDTQYF | TGCGCCAGCAGCTTGGTCCTAGCGGGAGGGCCAACTGGAGATACGCAGTATTTT | TRBV5-1 | TRBD2 | NA | TRBJ2-3
CASSLKPDREVFF | TGTGCCAGCAGCTTAAAGCCCGACAGGGAGGTGTTTTTT | TRBV11-2 | TRBD1 | NA | TRBJ1-4
CASSQDRTSYGEQYF | TGTGCCAGCAGCCAAGACCGGACTAGCTACGGCGAGCAGTACTTC | TRBV4-2 | TRBD2 | few | TRBJ2-7
CASSERTVKEKLFF | TGTGCCAGCAGCGAACGGACAGTCAAGGAAAAACTGTTTTTT | TRBV11-2 | NA | NA | TRBJ1-4
CASSEITNYEQYF | TGTGCCAGCAGTGAAATCACCAACTACGAGCAGTACTTC | TRBV2 | NA | NA | TRBJ2-7
CSVGRSGLTDTQYF | TGCAGCGTTGGGAGGAGCGGCCTCACAGATACGCAGTATTTT | TRBV29-1 | NA | NA | TRBJ2-3
CASSGTSGGRYQPQHF | TGTGCCAGCAGTGGGACCTCAGGCGGGAGATATCAGCCCCAGCATTTT | TRBV6-4 | NA | NA | TRBJ1-5
CASSLGHDGEKLFF | TGTGCCAGCAGCTTAGGCCACGATGGGGAAAAACTGTTTTTT | TRBV7-9 | NA | NA | TRBJ1-4
CASSPGIFQETQYF | TGTGCCAGCTCACCTGGGATATTCCAAGAGACCCAGTACTTC | TRBV18 | NA | NA | TRBJ2-5
CASGSGFFTDTQYF | TGTGCCAGCGGTTCGGGATTTTTCACAGATACGCAGTATTTT | TRBV2 | NA | NA | TRBJ2-3
CSVPGTGGFEAFF | TGCAGCGTTCCCGGGACAGGGGGGTTTGAAGCTTTCTTT | TRBV29-1 | TRBD1 | NA | TRBJ1-1
CASSYSTDGF | TGTGCCAGCAGTTACTCGACGGATGGTTTT | TRBV6-6 | NA | once | TRBJ1-4
CASSSIPSTKTNTEAFF | TGTGCCAGCAGCTCAATACCTTCGACAAAAACTAACACTGAAGCTTTCTTT | TRBV11-2 | NA | NA | TRBJ1-1
CASSSFSGQTDTQYF | TGCGCCAGCAGTTCCTTTAGCGGGCAAACAGATACGCAGTATTTT | TRBV10-1 | TRBD2 | few | TRBJ2-3
CASSFQDHNEQFF | TGTGCCAGCAGCTTTCAGGATCACAATGAGCAGTTCTTC | TRBV7-2 | NA | NA | TRBJ2-1
CASSERGQTHTEAFF | TGTGCCAGCAGCGAACGGGGACAGACACACACTGAAGCTTTCTTT | TRBV13 | TRBD1 | NA | TRBJ1-1
CASSLRNTEAFF | TGTGCCAGCAGTTTAAGGAACACTGAAGCTTTCTTT | TRBV28 | NA | NA | TRBJ1-1
CASSLADRDVDTEAFF | TGTGCCAGCAGCTTGGCGGACAGGGATGTCGACACTGAAGCTTTCTTT | TRBV7-9 | TRBD1 | few | TRBJ1-1
CASSELAGGLGEQFF | TGTGCCAGCAGTGAACTAGCGGGAGGGTTGGGTGAGCAGTTCTTC | TRBV2 | TRBD2 | NA | TRBJ2-1
CASKLAGGPSEQFF | TGTGCCAGCAAACTAGCGGGAGGGCCGTCTGAGCAGTTCTTC | TRBV6-1 | TRBD2 | NA | TRBJ2-1
CSVRGAGVKTDTQYF | TGCAGCGTACGCGGGGCGGGGGTTAAAACAGATACGCAGTATTTT | TRBV29-1 | TRBD2 | NA | TRBJ2-3
CASITGQNIQYF | TGCGCCAGCATAACGGGGCAAAACATTCAGTACTTC | TRBV23-1 | NA | many | TRBJ2-4
CASSFNQGAGELFF | TGCGCCAGCAGCTTCAACCAGGGCGCCGGGGAGCTGTTTTTT | TRBV5-1 | NA | NA | TRBJ2-2
CASSMRHRGIGYTF | TGTGCCAGTAGTATGCGACACAGGGGGATTGGCTACACCTTC | TRBV19 | TRBD1 | NA | TRBJ1-2
CASRPGTSGRETQYF | TGTGCCAGTAGGCCCGGGACTAGCGGGAGGGAGACCCAGTACTTC | TRBV19 | TRBD2 | NA | TRBJ2-5
CASSQDGNRGMNTEAFF | TGTGCCAGCAGCCAAGATGGCAACAGGGGGATGAACACTGAAGCTTTCTTT | TRBV4-2 | TRBD1 | few | TRBJ1-1
CASSLSIFPGQGRNEQFF | TGTGCCAGCAGTTTATCTATTTTCCCGGGACAGGGACGCAATGAGCAGTTCTTC | TRBV27 | TRBD1 | once | TRBJ2-1
CATATGGERPQHF | TGTGCCACCGCGACAGGGGGGGAGAGGCCCCAGCATTTT | TRBV15 | TRBD1 | NA | TRBJ1-5
CASSQDDRGRGYTF | TGTGCCAGCAGCCAGGACGACAGGGGTCGAGGCTACACCTTC | TRBV4-2 | TRBD1 | once | TRBJ1-2
CASSQGLASYEQYF | TGTGCCAGCAGCCAAGGACTAGCATCCTACGAGCAGTACTTC | TRBV4-2 | TRBD2 | NA | TRBJ2-7
CASWDAGADTQYF | TGTGCCAGCTGGGACGCAGGGGCAGATACGCAGTATTTT | TRBV28 | NA | NA | TRBJ2-3
CSVQHRANQPQHF | TGCAGCGTCCAACATAGGGCCAATCAGCCCCAGCATTTT | TRBV29-1 | NA | few | TRBJ1-5
CASSLLNTNNEQFF | TGTGCCAGCAGCTTACTGAATACCAACAATGAGCAGTTCTTC | TRBV7-2 | NA | NA | TRBJ2-1
CASSFRTAYEQYF | TGTGCCAGCAGCTTCCGGACTGCCTACGAGCAGTACTTC | TRBV13 | NA | NA | TRBJ2-7
CASSSWTSGRAYEQYF | TGTGCCAGCAGCTCCTGGACTAGCGGGAGAGCCTACGAGCAGTACTTC | TRBV5-4 | TRBD2 | NA | TRBJ2-7
CASSMRRNQPQHF | TGTGCCAGTAGTATGCGGCGGAATCAGCCCCAGCATTTT | TRBV19 | NA | NA | TRBJ1-5
CASSLKDRGWEETQYF | TGCGCCAGCAGCTTGAAAGACAGGGGCTGGGAGGAGACCCAGTACTTC | TRBV5-1 | TRBD1 | NA | TRBJ2-5
CASAVRKNTEAFF | TGTGCCAGCGCTGTTCGGAAGAACACTGAAGCTTTCTTT | TRBV27 | NA | few | TRBJ1-1
CASSPRQGGNTIYF | TGTGCCAGCAGTCCCCGACAGGGCGGAAACACCATATATTTT | TRBV6-5 | TRBD1 | NA | TRBJ1-3
CASSDDRDRGDLSYEQYF | TGTGCCAGCAGTGACGACCGGGACAGGGGTGATCTGTCCTACGAGCAGTACTTC | TRBV2 | TRBD1 | many | TRBJ2-7
CATSRDRDTTEAFF | TGTGCCACCAGCAGAGACAGGGACACCACTGAAGCTTTCTTT | TRBV15 | NA | NA | TRBJ1-1
CATSRGFLGDGTNEQFF | TGTGCCACCAGCAGAGGGTTTCTGGGAGATGGCACCAATGAGCAGTTCTTC | TRBV15 | NA | NA | TRBJ2-1
CASSELGQGQGFGYTF | TGTGCCAGCAGTGAGTTGGGGCAGGGACAGGGGTTCGGCTACACCTTC | TRBV25-1 | TRBD1 | NA | TRBJ1-2
CASSLALTVNTEAFF | TGTGCCAGCAGCTTAGCGCTTACGGTGAACACTGAAGCTTTCTTT | TRBV7-2 | NA | NA | TRBJ1-1
CASSESGRTYNEQFF | TGTGCCAGCAGTGAAAGTGGGAGGACCTACAATGAGCAGTTCTTC | TRBV2 | NA | NA | TRBJ2-1
CASSVDGRASTGELFF | TGTGCCAGCAGCGTAGACGGGAGGGCCAGCACCGGGGAGCTGTTTTTT | TRBV9 | TRBD2 | NA | TRBJ2-2
CASSKPSGLAAYNEQFF | TGTGCCAGCAGCAAACCCTCGGGGCTAGCGGCCTACAATGAGCAGTTCTTC | TRBV5-4 | TRBD2 | NA | TRBJ2-1